Reported below is one TCR beta chain. Its ends do not fully match the called genes, so a read error is possible. Sequencing used immunoSEQ multiplex PCR; TCRdb keeps in-frame clones, though not all of them. The sample comprises 87,000 or so clones, roughly nine tenths of which are singletons, and 3% rests with the top ten. This record comes from a study of blood T cell repertoires in COVID-19. The wider study: PBMCs, B-cell-depleted T cells, or T cells were the source of the cDNA or gDNA that made up the material.

The CDR3 totals 15 residues. The germline V gene has CDR1 LNHDA and CDR2 SQIVND (reference sequence). Sequencing was performed on peripheral blood. The J gene is TRBJ1-1, the V gene TRBV19; 12 bases agree with TRBD1. This clonotype was obtained from a woman in her fifties or sixties with active or convalescent COVID-19. The CDR3 region is CASRIGTGGGTEAFF. In nucleotides, the CDR3 is TGTGCCAGTAGAATAGGGACAGGGGGCGGTACTGAAGCTTTCTTT.